Given below is one T cell receptor beta chain in context. Germline CDR1 reads SGHRS; CDR2 reads YFSETQ. Trimming pared 4 bases from V and 0 bases from J, leaving 13 bases between. The CDR3 is made up of 15 amino acids. After extraction with the RNeasy kit, about 0.5 to 1 ug of the RNA was reverse transcribed using random hexamers. By means of immunoSEQ multiplex PCR, TCR beta CDR3 spanning 54 Vbeta and 13 Jbeta underwent amplification. TCRdb re-derived calls from the immunoSEQ multiplex PCR reads in MiXCR, one entry per CDR3 protein. This table has around 150,000 distinct CDR3 sequences, less than 95% appearing once. The record originates from a study of CD8 T cells in Susac syndrome. CD8+ and CD4+ T cells from blood underwent TCR beta sequencing. The multiple sclerosis controls comprised treatment-naive patients whose relapsing-remitting disease was stable or active.

The genes are TRBV5-1 and TRBJ1-2, with a weak D call TRBD1 (5 bases). Source material: CD4+ T cells from PBMCs. The source of this sequence is a human donor with multiple sclerosis. CDR3 amino acids: CASSPGVGANYGYTF. The CDR3, as DNA: TGCGCCAGCAGCCCGGGGGTTGGGGCTAACTATGGCTACACCTTC.